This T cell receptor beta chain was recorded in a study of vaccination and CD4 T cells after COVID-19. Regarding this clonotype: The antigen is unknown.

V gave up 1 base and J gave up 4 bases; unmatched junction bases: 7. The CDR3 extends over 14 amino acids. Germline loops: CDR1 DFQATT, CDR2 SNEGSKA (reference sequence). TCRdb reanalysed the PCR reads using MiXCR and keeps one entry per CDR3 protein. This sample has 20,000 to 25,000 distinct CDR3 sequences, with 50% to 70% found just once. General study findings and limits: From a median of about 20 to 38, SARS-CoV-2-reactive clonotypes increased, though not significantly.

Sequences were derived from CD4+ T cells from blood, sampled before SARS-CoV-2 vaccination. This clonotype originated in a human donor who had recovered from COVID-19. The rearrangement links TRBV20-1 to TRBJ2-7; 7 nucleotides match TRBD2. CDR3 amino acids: CSARGRGGSYEQYF. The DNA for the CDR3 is TGCAGTGCTAGAGGGAGGGGCGGGAGTTACGAGCAGTACTTC.